These 2 T cell receptor beta chains were sequenced from one sample in a study of PD-1 blockade in classical Hodgkin lymphoma (dated by TCRdb to the early 2020s). Libraries were constructed by the immunoSEQ multiplex PCR assay. TCRdb carries this immuneACCESS record with in-frame sequences only. Its versions omit some clonotypes, under half of them owing to an unresolved V gene in the studies checked, with the rest unexplained. The sample yields over 60,000 clones; about 90% were counted once. 10% of the sample goes to the ten largest clones. The time point label on this specimen signifies: cycle 4 day 1 (C4D1), after 5 to 7 weeks of nivolumab. Relapse after autologous stem cell transplantation had occurred in all trial patients, and cohorts A, B and C were distinguished by prior brentuximab vedotin exposure. The sample consisted of peripheral blood mononuclear cells (PBMCs), taken before the fourth cycle of nivolumab. These receptors were obtained from a human donor with classical Hodgkin lymphoma.

This clone turned up a few times. The chain links TRBV10-3 to TRBJ1-1; D is possibly TRBD1 (6 bases). The CDR3 has 13 residues. Germline CDR1 is ENHRY and CDR2 is SYGVKD. Trimming pared 7 bases from V and 6 bases from J, leaving 15 bases between. Written as DNA, the CDR3 is TGTGCCATCACGACGGGGACAAAAGCTGAAGCTTTCTTT. Amino acids: CAITTGTKAEAFF.

The chain carries TRBV6-5 and TRBJ1-2; D uncertain. The germline V gene has CDR1 MNHEY and CDR2 SVGAGI. Trimming stripped 7 bases from V and 7 bases from J, with 16 bases between. CDR3 length: 13 residues. The CDR3 DNA reads TGTGCCAGCAACAAGAAGATAGGCCTTGGCTACACCTTC. This translates into CASNKKIGLGYTF.